This is a list of T cell receptor beta chains from one sample in a study of T-cell reconstitution after alpha-beta-depleted transplantation in children. TCRdb recomputed calls from the PCR reads with MiXCR, one row per CDR3 protein. The sample lists about 900,000 distinct CDR3 sequences; about 30% were seen once. The specimen comprised PBMCs, mostly from graft donor cells, sampled 360 days after TCRalphabeta/CD19-depleted stem cell transplant. Receptors originate from a boy less than two years old who had a stem cell transplant for SCID, so the T cells may come from the graft donor. Each CDR3 is given with its conserved first and last residue. A D gene is named only where the DNA matches it firmly. Only part of the rows carry a size: once, few, many, or a class if the clone is expanded.

clone size: few
J gene: TRBJ2-7
V gene: TRBV3-1
D gene: TRBD2
CDR3 protein: CASSPPGLAYEQYF
CDR3 DNA: TGTGCCAGCTCGCCCCCCGGACTAGCCTACGAGCAGTACTTC

clone size: few
J gene: TRBJ2-3
V gene: TRBV5-1
D gene: .
CDR3 protein: CASSSGVGDGTDTQYF
CDR3 DNA: TGCGCCAGCAGCTCAGGGGTGGGGGACGGAACAGATACGCAGTATTTT

clone size: many
J gene: TRBJ2-4
V gene: TRBV12-3/TRBV12-4
D gene: .
CDR3 protein: CASSSGLRGQYF
CDR3 DNA: TGTGCCAGCAGTTCAGGACTTCGGGGTCAGTACTTC

clone size: few
J gene: TRBJ2-7
V gene: TRBV5-1
D gene: .
CDR3 protein: CASSLAVRGDEQYF
CDR3 DNA: TGCGCCAGCAGCTTGGCCGTTCGAGGGGACGAGCAGTACTTC

clone size: .
J gene: TRBJ1-1
V gene: TRBV12-3/TRBV12-4
D gene: .
CDR3 protein: CASSLGQGTVAFF
CDR3 DNA: TGTGCCAGCAGTTTAGGTCAGGGAACGGTAGCTTTCTTT

clone size: once
J gene: TRBJ2-3
V gene: TRBV4-2
D gene: .
CDR3 protein: CASSPLVRPTDTQYF
CDR3 DNA: TGTGCCAGCAGCCCGCTAGTAAGACCCACAGATACGCAGTATTTT

clone size: .
J gene: TRBJ2-7
V gene: TRBV30
D gene: .
CDR3 protein: CAWEAGTGTWEQYF
CDR3 DNA: TGTGCCTGGGAGGCGGGGACGGGGACCTGGGAGCAGTACTTC

clone size: .
J gene: TRBJ2-7
V gene: TRBV12-3/TRBV12-4
D gene: TRBD2
CDR3 protein: CASSPLGGGSDEQYF
CDR3 DNA: TGTGCCAGCAGTCCATTGGGGGGGGGGAGCGACGAGCAGTACTTC

clone size: .
J gene: TRBJ2-6
V gene: TRBV4-2
D gene: .
CDR3 protein: CASSQDLRGSGANVLTF
CDR3 DNA: TGTGCCAGCAGCCAAGATCTCCGCGGATCTGGGGCCAACGTCCTGACTTTC

clone size: .
J gene: TRBJ1-1
V gene: TRBV18
D gene: TRBD1
CDR3 protein: CASSPQSTGPTEAFF
CDR3 DNA: TGTGCCAGCTCACCACAATCGACAGGGCCCACTGAAGCTTTCTTT

clone size: .
J gene: TRBJ2-2
V gene: TRBV2
D gene: TRBD2
CDR3 protein: CASRPGLAGGTGELFF
CDR3 DNA: TGTGCCAGCAGGCCTGGACTAGCTGGGGGCACCGGGGAGCTGTTTTTT